This TCR beta chain derives from a study of PD-L1 blockade in urothelial cancer. Across the whole study: Researchers found blood samples held a median of 141,255 T cells.

Germline trimming cut 4 bases from V and 0 bases from J; bases unmatched to any gene: 9. The germline gives CDR1 SEHNR, CDR2 FQNEAQ (reference sequence). This CDR3 comprises 17 residues. This clone has only one observation. TCRdb's table, derived via immunoSEQ multiplex PCR, lists solely in-frame clones and lacks some. Of 70,000 to 75,000 clones listed, around four fifths were seen once; the top ten hold 4% to 6%. Pretreatment and on-treatment blood mononuclear cell samples were taken, totaling between 1 and 8 time points per patient. The sequence derives from a man aged 65 to 85 with urothelial cancer. Material: PBMCs, obtained around atezolizumab (anti-PD-L1) treatment. The rearrangement uses TRBV7-9 and TRBJ2-7, with 10 bases matching TRBD2. The CDR3 nucleotides are TGTGCCAGCAGCTCCCCATTACCTAGCGGGAGCTCCTACGAGCAGTACTTC. It encodes CASSSPLPSGSSYEQYF.